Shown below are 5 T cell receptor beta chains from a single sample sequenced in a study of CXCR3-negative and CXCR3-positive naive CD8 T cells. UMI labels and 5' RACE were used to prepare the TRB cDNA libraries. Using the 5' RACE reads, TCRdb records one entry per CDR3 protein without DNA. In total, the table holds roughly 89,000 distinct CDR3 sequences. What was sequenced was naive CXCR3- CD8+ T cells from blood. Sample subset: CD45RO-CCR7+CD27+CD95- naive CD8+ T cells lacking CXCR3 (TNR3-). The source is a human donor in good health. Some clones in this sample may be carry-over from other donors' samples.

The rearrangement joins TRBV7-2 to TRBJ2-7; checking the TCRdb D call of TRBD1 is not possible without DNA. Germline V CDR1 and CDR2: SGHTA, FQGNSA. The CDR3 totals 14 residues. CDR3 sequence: CASSLAARGYEQYF.

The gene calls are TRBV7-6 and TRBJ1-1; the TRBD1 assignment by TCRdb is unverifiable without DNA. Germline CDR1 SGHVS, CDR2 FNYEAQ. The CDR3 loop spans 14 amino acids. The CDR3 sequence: CASRPNREVTEAFF.

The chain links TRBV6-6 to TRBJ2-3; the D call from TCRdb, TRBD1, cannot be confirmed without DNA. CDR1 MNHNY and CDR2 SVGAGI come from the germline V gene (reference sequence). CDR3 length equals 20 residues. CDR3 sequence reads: CASSYPLSGTLPLRADTQYF.

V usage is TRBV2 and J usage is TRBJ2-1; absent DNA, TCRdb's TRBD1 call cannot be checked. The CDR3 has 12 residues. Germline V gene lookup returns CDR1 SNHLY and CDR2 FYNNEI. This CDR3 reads CASNGGWNEQFF.

This CDR3 is CASSVGTSLPDEQFF. The rearrangement uses TRBV4-2 and TRBJ2-1; the TRBD2 assignment by TCRdb is unverifiable without DNA. The CDR3 extends over 15 amino acids. CDR1 and CDR2 (germline): LGHNA, YNFKEQ.